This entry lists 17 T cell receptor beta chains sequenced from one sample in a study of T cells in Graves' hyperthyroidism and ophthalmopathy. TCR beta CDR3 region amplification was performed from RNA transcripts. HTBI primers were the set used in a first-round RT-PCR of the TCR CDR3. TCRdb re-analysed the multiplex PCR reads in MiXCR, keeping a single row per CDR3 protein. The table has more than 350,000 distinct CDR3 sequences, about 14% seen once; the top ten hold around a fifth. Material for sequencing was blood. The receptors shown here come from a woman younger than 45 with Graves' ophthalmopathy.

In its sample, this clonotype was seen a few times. The CDR3 DNA is TGTGCCAGCAGGTTTACCGGGACAGAAGCTTTCTTT. It is translated as CASRFTGTEAFF. The rearrangement uses TRBV7-2 and TRBJ1-1, with D tentatively TRBD1 (6 bases). This CDR3 has 12 residues. Trimming left V 6 bases short and J 8 bases short, with 13 bases between. Looked up from germline, CDR1 is SGHTA and CDR2 is FQGNSA.

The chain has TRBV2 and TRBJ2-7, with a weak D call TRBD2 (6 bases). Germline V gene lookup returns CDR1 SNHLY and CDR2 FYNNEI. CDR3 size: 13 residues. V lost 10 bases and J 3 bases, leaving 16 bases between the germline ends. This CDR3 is CAIRGGHHYEQYF. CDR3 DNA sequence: TGTGCCATTCGGGGAGGCCACCACTACGAGCAGTACTTC.

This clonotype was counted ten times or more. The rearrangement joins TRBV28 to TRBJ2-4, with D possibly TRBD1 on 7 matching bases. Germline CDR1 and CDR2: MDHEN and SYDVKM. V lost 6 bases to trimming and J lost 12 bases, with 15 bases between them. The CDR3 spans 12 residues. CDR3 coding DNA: TGTGCCAGCAGCCCAGGGGGGAGCCGTCAGTACTTC. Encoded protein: CASSPGGSRQYF.

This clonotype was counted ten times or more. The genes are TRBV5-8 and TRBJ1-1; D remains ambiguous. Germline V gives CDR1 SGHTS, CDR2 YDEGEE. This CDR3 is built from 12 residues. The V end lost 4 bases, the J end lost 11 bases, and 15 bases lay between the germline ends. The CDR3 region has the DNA TGTGCCAGCAGCCCGCAGGCCCTGGGGGCTTTCTTT. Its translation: CASSPQALGAFF.

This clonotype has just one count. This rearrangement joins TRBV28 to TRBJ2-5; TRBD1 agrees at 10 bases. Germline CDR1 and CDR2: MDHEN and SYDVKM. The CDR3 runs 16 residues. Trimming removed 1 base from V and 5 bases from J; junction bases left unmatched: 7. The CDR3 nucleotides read TGTGCCAGCAGTTTATTCTCGGGACAGGGGTACGAGACCCAGTACTTC. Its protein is CASSLFSGQGYETQYF.

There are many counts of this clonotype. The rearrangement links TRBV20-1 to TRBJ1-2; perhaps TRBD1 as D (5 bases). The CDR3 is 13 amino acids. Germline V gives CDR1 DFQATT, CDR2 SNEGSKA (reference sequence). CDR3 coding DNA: TGCAGCCCCCCTCGGAGGGGTAACTATGGCTACACCTTC. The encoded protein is CSPPRRGNYGYTF.

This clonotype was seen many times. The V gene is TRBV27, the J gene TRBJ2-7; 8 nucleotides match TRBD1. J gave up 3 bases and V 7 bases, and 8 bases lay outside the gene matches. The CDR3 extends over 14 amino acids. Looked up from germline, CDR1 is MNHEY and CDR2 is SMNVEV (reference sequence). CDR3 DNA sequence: TGTGCCAGCATCTCTTCAGGGGGCGGCTACGAGCAGTACTTC. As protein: CASISSGGGYEQYF.

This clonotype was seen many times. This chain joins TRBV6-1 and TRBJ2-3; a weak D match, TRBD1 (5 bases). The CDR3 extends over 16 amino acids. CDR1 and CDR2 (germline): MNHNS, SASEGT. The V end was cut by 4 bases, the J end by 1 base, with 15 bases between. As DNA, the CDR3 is TGTGCCAGCAGTGTTCGTTCAGGGTCCGGCACAGATACGCAGTATTTT. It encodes CASSVRSGSGTDTQYF.

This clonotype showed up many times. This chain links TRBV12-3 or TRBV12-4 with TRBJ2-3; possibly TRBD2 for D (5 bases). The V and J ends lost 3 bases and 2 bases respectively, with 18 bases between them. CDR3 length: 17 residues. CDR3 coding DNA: TGTGCCAGCAGTTTGTATACTAGTTCTGCGGTCACAGATACGCAGTATTTT. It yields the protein CASSLYTSSAVTDTQYF.

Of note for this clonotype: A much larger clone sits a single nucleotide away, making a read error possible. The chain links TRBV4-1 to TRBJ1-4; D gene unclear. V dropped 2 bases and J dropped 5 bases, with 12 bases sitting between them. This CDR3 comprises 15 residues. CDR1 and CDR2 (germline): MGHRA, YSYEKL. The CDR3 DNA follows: TGCGCCAGCAGCCAACAACAGAGCGGGAATGAAAAACTGTTTTTT. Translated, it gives CASSQQQSGNEKLFF.

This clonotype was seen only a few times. CDR3 in amino acids: CSANRDSNEKLFF. The CDR3 bases are TGCAGTGCTAATCGGGACTCTAATGAAAAACTGTTTTTT. The chain carries TRBV20-1 and TRBJ1-4; a possible D gene is TRBD1 (5 bases). CDR1 and CDR2 from the germline V gene are DFQATT and SNEGSKA (reference sequence). This CDR3 is built from 13 residues. V was cut by 4 bases and J by 3 bases, with 9 bases left in between.

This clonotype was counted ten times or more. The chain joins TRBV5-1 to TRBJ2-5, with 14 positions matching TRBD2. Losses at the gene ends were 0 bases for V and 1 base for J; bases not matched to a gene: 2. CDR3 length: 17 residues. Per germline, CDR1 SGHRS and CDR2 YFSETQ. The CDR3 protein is CASSLVGTSGGQETQYF. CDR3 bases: TGCGCCAGCAGCTTGGTGGGGACTAGCGGGGGCCAAGAGACCCAGTACTTC.

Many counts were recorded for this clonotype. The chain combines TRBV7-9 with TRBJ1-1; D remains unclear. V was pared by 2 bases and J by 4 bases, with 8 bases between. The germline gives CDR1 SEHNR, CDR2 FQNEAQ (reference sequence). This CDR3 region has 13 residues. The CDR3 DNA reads TGTGCCAGCAGCTTATATGACTCCACTGAAGCTTTCTTT. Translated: CASSLYDSTEAFF.

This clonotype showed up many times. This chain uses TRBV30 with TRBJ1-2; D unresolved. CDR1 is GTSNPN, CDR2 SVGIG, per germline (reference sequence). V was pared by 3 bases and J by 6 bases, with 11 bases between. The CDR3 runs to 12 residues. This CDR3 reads CAWRQPGDGYTF. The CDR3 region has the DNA TGTGCCTGGAGGCAACCTGGAGATGGCTACACCTTC.

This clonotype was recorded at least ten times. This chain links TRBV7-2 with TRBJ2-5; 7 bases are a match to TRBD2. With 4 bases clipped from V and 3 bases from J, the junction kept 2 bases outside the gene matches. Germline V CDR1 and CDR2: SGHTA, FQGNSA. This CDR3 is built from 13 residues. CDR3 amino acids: CASSYGTKETQYF. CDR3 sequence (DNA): TGTGCCAGCAGCTACGGGACTAAAGAGACCCAGTACTTC.

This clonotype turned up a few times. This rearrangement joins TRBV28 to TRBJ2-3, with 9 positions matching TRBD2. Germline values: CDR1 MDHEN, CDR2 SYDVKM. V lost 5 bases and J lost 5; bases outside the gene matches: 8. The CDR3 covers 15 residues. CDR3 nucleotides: TGTGCCAGCAGTCCGCGGGGGGGCTGGGGAGATACGCAGTATTTT. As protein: CASSPRGGWGDTQYF.

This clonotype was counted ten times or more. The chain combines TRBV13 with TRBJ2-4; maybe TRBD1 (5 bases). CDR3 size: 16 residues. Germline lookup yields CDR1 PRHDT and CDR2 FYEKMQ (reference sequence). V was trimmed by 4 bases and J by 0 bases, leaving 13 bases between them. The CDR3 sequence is CASSSWTSLAKNIQYF. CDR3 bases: TGTGCCAGCAGCTCATGGACATCTCTAGCCAAAAACATTCAGTACTTC.